These T cell receptor beta chains were read from a single sample in a study of T cell repertoires in cytomegalovirus infection. TCRdb re-called the reads with MiXCR, one entry per CDR3 protein. The sample consists of 600,000 to 700,000 distinct CDR3 sequences, roughly 36% of them appearing once. These receptors lack a known antigen. The source was cultured PBMCs, collected from culture after CMV antigen stimulation. The receptors originated from a human donor in good health (CMV status not recorded). Some clones in this sample may be carry-over from other donors' samples. Both conserved end residues are part of each CDR3. Fields, in order: J gene, D gene, clone size, V gene, CDR3 DNA, CDR3 protein. D genes are given only for firm matches. Where a row states a size, it is once, few, many or the class of an expanded clone; other rows omit it.

J gene: TRBJ2-5
D gene: TRBD2
clone size: NA
V gene: TRBV20-1
CDR3 DNA: TGCAGTGCCTCCGGACTAGCCGGGGGGGAGACCCAGTACTTC
CDR3 protein: CSASGLAGGETQYF

J gene: TRBJ1-6
D gene: NA
clone size: NA
V gene: TRBV7-9
CDR3 DNA: TGTGCCAGCAGCTCCTCGGGGGCCGCCCTTATATCCCTCCACTTT
CDR3 protein: CASSSSGAALISLHF

J gene: TRBJ2-2
D gene: NA
clone size: many
V gene: TRBV7-2
CDR3 DNA: TGTGCCAGCCGTGGTGGAGGCGGGAACACCGGGGAGCTGTTTTTT
CDR3 protein: CASRGGGGNTGELFF

J gene: TRBJ2-7
D gene: TRBD1
clone size: few
V gene: TRBV6-1
CDR3 DNA: TGTGCCAGCGGGGGACAGGGGGCGTACGAGCAGTACTTC
CDR3 protein: CASGGQGAYEQYF

J gene: TRBJ1-6
D gene: NA
clone size: few
V gene: TRBV6-5
CDR3 DNA: TGTGCCAGCAGTTACGCAGGCCTCGGGGGGTCAAGCTCACCCCTCCACTTT
CDR3 protein: CASSYAGLGGSSSPLHF

J gene: TRBJ1-3
D gene: NA
clone size: few
V gene: TRBV7-7
CDR3 DNA: TGTGCCAGCAGCCCACAGGCTGGAAACACCATATATTTT
CDR3 protein: CASSPQAGNTIYF

J gene: TRBJ1-4
D gene: NA
clone size: NA
V gene: TRBV4-1
CDR3 DNA: TGCGCCAGCAGCCAAGCTCTAGTGGGGGGGGCAGGTGAAAAACTGTTTTTT
CDR3 protein: CASSQALVGGAGEKLFF

J gene: TRBJ2-3
D gene: TRBD2
clone size: NA
V gene: TRBV5-8
CDR3 DNA: TGTGCCAGCAGCTTTCTGCTAGCGGGGAACACAGATACGCAGTATTTT
CDR3 protein: CASSFLLAGNTDTQYF

J gene: TRBJ2-3
D gene: TRBD1
clone size: many
V gene: TRBV7-2
CDR3 DNA: TGTGCCAGCAGCGTAAGGGGGCAACTCACAGATACGCAGTATTTT
CDR3 protein: CASSVRGQLTDTQYF

J gene: TRBJ2-1
D gene: NA
clone size: NA
V gene: TRBV19
CDR3 DNA: TGTGCCAGTAGTATCCGTGGCGGTGAGCAGTTCTTC
CDR3 protein: CASSIRGGEQFF

J gene: TRBJ1-3
D gene: NA
clone size: few
V gene: TRBV7-9
CDR3 DNA: TGTGCCAGCAGCCACCCTCCCGGGCCCTCTGGAAACACCATATATTTT
CDR3 protein: CASSHPPGPSGNTIYF

J gene: TRBJ2-5
D gene: NA
clone size: NA
V gene: TRBV4-1
CDR3 DNA: TGCGCCAGCAGCCGTCTGGCTCCTACAGGCCAAGAGACCCAGTACTTC
CDR3 protein: CASSRLAPTGQETQYF

J gene: TRBJ2-5
D gene: TRBD1
clone size: few
V gene: TRBV7-9
CDR3 DNA: TGTGCCAGCACTAGGACAGGGACTGTTCGAGAGACCCAGTACTTC
CDR3 protein: CASTRTGTVRETQYF

J gene: TRBJ1-2
D gene: NA
clone size: few
V gene: TRBV10-2
CDR3 DNA: TGCGCCAGCAAGGGCAGGAGCTACACCTTC
CDR3 protein: CASKGRSYTF

J gene: TRBJ2-1
D gene: NA
clone size: once
V gene: TRBV5-6
CDR3 DNA: TGTGCCAGCAGCCCCCGGGGAGTGGCTAGGAATGAGCAGTTCTTC
CDR3 protein: CASSPRGVARNEQFF

J gene: TRBJ2-3
D gene: TRBD1
clone size: few
V gene: TRBV7-2
CDR3 DNA: TGTGCCAGCAGCTTCGACAGGGTTAGTGCAGATACGCAGTATTTT
CDR3 protein: CASSFDRVSADTQYF

J gene: TRBJ1-4
D gene: NA
clone size: few
V gene: TRBV12-3/TRBV12-4
CDR3 DNA: TGTGCCAGCAGTCGGACAGCCTCAACCGGAAAACTGTTTTTT
CDR3 protein: CASSRTASTGKLFF